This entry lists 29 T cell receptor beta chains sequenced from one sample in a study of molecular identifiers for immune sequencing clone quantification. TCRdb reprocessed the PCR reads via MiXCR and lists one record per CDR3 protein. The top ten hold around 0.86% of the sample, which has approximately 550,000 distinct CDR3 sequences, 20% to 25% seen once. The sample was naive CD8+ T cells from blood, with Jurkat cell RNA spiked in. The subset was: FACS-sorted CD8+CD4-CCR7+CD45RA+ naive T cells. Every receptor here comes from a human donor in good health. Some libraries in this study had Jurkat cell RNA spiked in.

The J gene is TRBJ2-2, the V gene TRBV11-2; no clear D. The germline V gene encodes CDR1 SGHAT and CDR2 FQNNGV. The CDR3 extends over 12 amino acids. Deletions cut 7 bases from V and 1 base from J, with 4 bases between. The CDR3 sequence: CASMLNTGELFF. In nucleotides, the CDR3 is TGTGCCAGCATGCTGAACACCGGGGAGCTGTTTTTT.

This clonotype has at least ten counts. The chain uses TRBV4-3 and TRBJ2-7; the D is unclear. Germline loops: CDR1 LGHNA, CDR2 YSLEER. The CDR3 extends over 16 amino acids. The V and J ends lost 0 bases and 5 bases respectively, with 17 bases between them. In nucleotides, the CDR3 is TGCGCCAGCAGCCAAGACACCCGGCAGGTTGCGAACGAGCAGTACTTC. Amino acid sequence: CASSQDTRQVANEQYF.

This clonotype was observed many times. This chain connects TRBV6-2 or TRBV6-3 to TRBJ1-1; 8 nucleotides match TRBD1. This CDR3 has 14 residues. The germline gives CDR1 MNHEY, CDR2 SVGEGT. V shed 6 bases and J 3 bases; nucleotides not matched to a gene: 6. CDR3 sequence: CASRAGGVHTEAFF. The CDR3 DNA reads TGTGCCAGCAGAGCAGGGGGCGTTCACACTGAAGCTTTCTTT.

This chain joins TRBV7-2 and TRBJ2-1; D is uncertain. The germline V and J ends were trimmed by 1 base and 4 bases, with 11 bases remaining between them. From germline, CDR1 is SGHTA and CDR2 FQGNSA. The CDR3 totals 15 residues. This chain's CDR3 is CASSLVVALYNEQFF. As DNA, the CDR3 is TGTGCCAGCAGCTTAGTGGTGGCGCTTTACAATGAGCAGTTCTTC.

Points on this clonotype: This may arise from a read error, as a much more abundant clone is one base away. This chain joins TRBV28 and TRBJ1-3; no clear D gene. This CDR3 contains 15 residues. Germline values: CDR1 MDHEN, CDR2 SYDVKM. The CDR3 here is CASSERRISGSTIYF. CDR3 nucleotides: TGTGCCAGCAGTGAGCGCAGGATCTCTGGAAGCACCATATATTTT.

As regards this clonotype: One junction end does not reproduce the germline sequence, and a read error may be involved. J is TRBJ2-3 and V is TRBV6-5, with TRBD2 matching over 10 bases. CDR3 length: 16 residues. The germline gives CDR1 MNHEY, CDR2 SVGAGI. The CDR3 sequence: CASGYASGGNTDTQYF. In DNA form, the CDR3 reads TGTGCCAGCGGTTACGCTAGCGGGGGAAACACAGATACGCAGTATTTT.

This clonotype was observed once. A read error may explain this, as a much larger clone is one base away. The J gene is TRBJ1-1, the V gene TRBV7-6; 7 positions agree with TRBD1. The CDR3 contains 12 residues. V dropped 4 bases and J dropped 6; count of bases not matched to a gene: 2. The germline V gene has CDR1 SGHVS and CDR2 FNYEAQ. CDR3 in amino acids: CASSSGGPEAFF. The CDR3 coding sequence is TGTGCCAGCAGCTCAGGGGGGCCTGAAGCTTTCTTT.

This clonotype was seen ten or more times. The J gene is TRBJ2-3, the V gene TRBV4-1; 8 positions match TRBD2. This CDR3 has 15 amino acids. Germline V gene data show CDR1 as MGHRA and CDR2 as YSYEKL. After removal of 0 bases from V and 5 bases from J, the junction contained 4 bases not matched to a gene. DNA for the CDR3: TGCGCCAGCAGCCAAGATGGTGCGGGGGGAGATACGCAGTATTTT. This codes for CASSQDGAGGDTQYF.

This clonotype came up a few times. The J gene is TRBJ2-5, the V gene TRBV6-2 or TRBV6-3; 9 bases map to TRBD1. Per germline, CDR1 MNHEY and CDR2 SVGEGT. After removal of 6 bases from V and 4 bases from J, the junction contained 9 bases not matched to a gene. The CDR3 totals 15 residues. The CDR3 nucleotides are TGTGCCAGCAGACTGACAGGGGGGTTAGGAGAGACCCAGTACTTC. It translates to CASRLTGGLGETQYF.

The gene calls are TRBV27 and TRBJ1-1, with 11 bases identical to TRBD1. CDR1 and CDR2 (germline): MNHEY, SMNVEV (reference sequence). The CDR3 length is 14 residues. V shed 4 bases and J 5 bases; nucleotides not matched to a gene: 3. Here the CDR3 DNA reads TGTGCCAGCAGTTGGACAGGGGGCGTTACTGAAGCTTTCTTT. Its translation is CASSWTGGVTEAFF.

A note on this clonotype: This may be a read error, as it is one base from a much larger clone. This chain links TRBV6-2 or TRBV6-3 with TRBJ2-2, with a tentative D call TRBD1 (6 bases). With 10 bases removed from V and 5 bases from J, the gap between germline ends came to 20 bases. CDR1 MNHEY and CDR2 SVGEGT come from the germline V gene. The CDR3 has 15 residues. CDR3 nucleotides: TGTGCCACCAAAGCCTGGGACACAACTACCGGGGAGCTGTTTTTT. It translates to CATKAWDTTTGELFF.

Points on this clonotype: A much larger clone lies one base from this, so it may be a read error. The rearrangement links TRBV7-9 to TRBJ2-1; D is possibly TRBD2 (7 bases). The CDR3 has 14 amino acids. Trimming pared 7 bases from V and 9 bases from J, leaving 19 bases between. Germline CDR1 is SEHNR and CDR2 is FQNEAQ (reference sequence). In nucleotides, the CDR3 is TGTGCCAGCAACGGAGGGGGGGGGTACGGTGAGCAGTTCTTC. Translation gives CASNGGGGYGEQFF.

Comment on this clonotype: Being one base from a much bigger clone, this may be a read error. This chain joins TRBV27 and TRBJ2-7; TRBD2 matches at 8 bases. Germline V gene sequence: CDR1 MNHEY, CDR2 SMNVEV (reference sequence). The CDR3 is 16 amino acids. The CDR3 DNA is TGTGCCAGCAGTTCCAGTCGGGGAGCGGGAGTCTACGAGCGGTACTTC. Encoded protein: CASSSSRGAGVYERYF.

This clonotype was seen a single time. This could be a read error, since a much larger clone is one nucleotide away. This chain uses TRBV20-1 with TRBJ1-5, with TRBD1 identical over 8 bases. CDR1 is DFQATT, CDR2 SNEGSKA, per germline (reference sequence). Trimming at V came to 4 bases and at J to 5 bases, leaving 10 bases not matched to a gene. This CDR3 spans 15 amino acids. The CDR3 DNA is TGCAGTGCTAAACCTCAGGGGGCCGGCCATCAGCCCCAGCATTTT. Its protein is CSAKPQGAGHQPQHF.

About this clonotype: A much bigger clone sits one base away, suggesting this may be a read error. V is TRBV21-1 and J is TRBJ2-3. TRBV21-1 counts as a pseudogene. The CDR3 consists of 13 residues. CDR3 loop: CANRTASTDTQYF. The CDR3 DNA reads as TGTGCCAACAGGACAGCTAGCACAGATACGCAGTATTTT.

CDR3 protein: CASSFGGAREPQHF. The CDR3 DNA sequence: TGTGCCAGCAGTTTTGGAGGGGCTCGGGAGCCCCAGCATTTT. The genes are TRBV27 and TRBJ1-5, with a possible D match to TRBD1 (5 bases). V was trimmed by 3 bases and J by 8 bases, leaving 14 bases between them. Per the germline V gene, CDR1 is MNHEY and CDR2 is SMNVEV (reference sequence). CDR3 length: 14 amino acids.

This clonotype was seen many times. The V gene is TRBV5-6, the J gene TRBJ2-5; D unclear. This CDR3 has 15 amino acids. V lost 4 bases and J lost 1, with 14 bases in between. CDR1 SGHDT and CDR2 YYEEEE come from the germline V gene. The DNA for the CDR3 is TGTGCCAGCAGCCAAATGGACGGTGGCCAAGAGACCCAGTACTTC. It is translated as CASSQMDGGQETQYF.

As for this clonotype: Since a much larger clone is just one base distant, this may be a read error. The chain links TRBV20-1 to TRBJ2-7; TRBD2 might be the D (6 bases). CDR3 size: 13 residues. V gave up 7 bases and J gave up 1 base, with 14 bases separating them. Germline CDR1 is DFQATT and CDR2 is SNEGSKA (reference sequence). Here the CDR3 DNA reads TGCAGTGTCAAGGGACTGCAATCCTACGAGCAGTACTTC. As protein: CSVKGLQSYEQYF.

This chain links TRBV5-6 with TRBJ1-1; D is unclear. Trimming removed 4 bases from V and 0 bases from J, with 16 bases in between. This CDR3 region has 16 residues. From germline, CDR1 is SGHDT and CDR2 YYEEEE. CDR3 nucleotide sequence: TGTGCCAGCAGCCTTCCCCGGGCCCATCTGAACACTGAAGCTTTCTTT. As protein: CASSLPRAHLNTEAFF.

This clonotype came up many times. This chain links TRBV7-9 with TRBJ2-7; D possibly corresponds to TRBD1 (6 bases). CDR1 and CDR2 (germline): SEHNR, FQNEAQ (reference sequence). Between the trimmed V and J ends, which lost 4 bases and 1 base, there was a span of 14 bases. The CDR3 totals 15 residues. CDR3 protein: CASSSRTEASYEQYF. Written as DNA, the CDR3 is TGTGCCAGCAGCTCCCGGACAGAAGCTTCCTACGAGCAGTACTTC.

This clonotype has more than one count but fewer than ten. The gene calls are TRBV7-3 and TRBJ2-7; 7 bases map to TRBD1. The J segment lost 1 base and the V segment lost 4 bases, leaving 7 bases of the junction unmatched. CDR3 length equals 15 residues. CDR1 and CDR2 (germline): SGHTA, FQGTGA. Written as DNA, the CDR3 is TGTGCCAGCAGCTACCGGGACAGCCCATCCTACGAGCAGTACTTC. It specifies CASSYRDSPSYEQYF.

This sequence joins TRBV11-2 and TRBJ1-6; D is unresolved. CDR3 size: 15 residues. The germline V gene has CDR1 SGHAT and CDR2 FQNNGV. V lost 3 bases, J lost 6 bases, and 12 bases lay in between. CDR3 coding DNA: TGTGCCAGCAGCTTCCGTGGTATGGGTAATTCACCCCTCCACTTT. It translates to CASSFRGMGNSPLHF.

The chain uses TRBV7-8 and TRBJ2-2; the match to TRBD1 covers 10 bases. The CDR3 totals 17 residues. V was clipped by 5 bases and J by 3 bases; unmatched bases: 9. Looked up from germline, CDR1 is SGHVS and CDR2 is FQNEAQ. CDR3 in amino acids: CASSHGRDRGDTGELFF. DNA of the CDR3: TGTGCCAGCAGCCATGGCAGGGACAGGGGAGACACCGGGGAGCTGTTTTTT.

The CDR3 nucleotides read TGTGCCAGCAGCTTAGGGACTAGCGTATCCTACGAGCAGTACTTC. This translates into CASSLGTSVSYEQYF. The chain uses TRBV13 and TRBJ2-7, with 8 nucleotides matching TRBD2. This CDR3 has 15 residues. The germline CDR1 and CDR2 sequences are PRHDT and FYEKMQ (reference sequence). The V gene end was trimmed by 0 bases and the J gene end by 1 base; junction bases not matched to a gene: 2.

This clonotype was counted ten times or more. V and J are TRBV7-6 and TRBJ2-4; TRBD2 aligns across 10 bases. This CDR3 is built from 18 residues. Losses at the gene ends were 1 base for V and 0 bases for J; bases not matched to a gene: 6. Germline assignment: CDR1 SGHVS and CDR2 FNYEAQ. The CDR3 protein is CASSLEPGLALAKNIQYF. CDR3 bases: TGTGCCAGCAGCTTAGAGCCGGGACTAGCGTTAGCCAAAAACATTCAGTACTTC. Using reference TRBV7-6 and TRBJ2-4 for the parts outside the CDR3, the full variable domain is GAGVSQSPRYKVTKRGQDVALRCDPISGHVSLYWYRQALGQGPEFLTYFNYEAQQDKSGLPNDRFSAERPEGSISTLTIQRTEQRDSAMYRCASSLEPGLALAKNIQYFGAGTRLSVL.

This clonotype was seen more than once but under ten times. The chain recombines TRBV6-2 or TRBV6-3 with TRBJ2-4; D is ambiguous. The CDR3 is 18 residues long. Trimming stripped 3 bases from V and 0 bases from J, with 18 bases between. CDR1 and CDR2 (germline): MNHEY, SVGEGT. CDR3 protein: CASSYGLGFLVAKNIQYF. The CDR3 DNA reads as TGTGCCAGCAGTTATGGATTGGGTTTCCTCGTAGCCAAAAACATTCAGTACTTC.

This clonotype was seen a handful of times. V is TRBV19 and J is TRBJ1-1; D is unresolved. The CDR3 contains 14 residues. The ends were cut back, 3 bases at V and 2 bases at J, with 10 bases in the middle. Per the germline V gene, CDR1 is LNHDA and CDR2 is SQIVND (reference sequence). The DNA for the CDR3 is TGTGCCAGTAGTATGGTCGGCAGAAACACTGAAGCTTTCTTT. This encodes CASSMVGRNTEAFF.

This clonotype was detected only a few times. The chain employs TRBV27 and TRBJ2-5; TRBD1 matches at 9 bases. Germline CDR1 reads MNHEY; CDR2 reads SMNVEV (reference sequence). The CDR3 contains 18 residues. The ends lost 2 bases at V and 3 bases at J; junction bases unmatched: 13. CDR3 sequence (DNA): TGTGCCAGCAGTTTAAGTGGACAGGGGATTTTTCAAGAAGAGACCCAGTACTTC. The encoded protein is CASSLSGQGIFQEETQYF.

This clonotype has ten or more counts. The CDR3: CASSQYPKDGNQPQHF. CDR3 DNA: TGCGCCAGCAGCCAATATCCCAAGGATGGTAATCAGCCCCAGCATTTT. The chain has TRBV4-1 and TRBJ1-5; D is ambiguous. The CDR3 is 16 residues long. From germline, CDR1 is MGHRA and CDR2 YSYEKL. V gave up 2 bases and J gave up 4 bases, with 15 bases separating them.